The following is a T cell receptor beta chain sequence with its context. Its specificity is unknown. These data come from a study of type 1 and type 2 diabetes patients. Study context: A total of around 20 million paired-end reads came from the whole study.

Findings of the study overall: In CD4+ and CD8+ T cells, type 2 diabetes diversity exceeded type 1. Groups were not age- or gender-matched, which may bias interpretation.

There are 13 residues in the CDR3. After removal of 2 bases from V and 7 bases from J, the junction contained 4 bases not matched to a gene. Germline loops: CDR1 WNHNN, CDR2 SYGVQD (reference sequence). Amplification started from genomic DNA. Amplification of the beta chain CDR3 used 30 forward and 13 reverse multiplex primers. Each CDR3 protein is one row after TCRdb ran MiXCR on the multiplex PCR reads. The sample holds some 250,000 distinct CDR3 sequences, around 50% seen once. No donor had another autoimmune disease or recent infection within four weeks. The sequenced sample was peripheral blood mononuclear cells (PBMCs). The source is a man younger than 35 with type 2 diabetes. V usage is TRBV10-1 and J usage is TRBJ2-5, with 7 bases aligning to TRBD1. The CDR3 nucleotides are TGCGCCAGCAGTGAGGCAGGGGGAAGGACCCAGTACTTC. Protein: CASSEAGGRTQYF.